The text below deals with one TCR beta chain. Losses at the gene ends were 5 bases for V and 4 bases for J; bases not matched to a gene: 8. The CDR3 has 15 residues. Germline V lookup: CDR1 SGHTA, CDR2 FQGNSA. The data originate from a study of blood T cell repertoires in COVID-19. In the study overall: The samples span acute and convalescent COVID-19 from the United States, Italy and Spain. From T cells, B-cell-depleted T cells, or PBMCs came the material, which was cDNA or gDNA.

Measured with immunoSEQ multiplex PCR; TCRdb has only the in-frame clones, and not every one. This table holds about 120,000 clones, 70% to 80% found once. The chain couples TRBV7-2 to TRBJ2-7; 10 bases map to TRBD2. This sequence was found in a man in his 70s with acute or convalescent COVID-19. The source material was peripheral blood. CDR3 nucleotides: TGTGCCAGCAGCCCCCAGCGGGGGGGAACATACGAGCAGTACTTC. Its protein is CASSPQRGGTYEQYF.